Sequencing of this TCR beta chain was carried out in a study of neurological immune-mediated disorders. This clonotype was seen many times. The cDNA was generated through 5'RACE incorporating 10-nucleotide random UMIs. TCRdb ran MiXCR on the 5' RACE reads and lists one entry per CDR3 protein. The sample carries about 39,000 distinct CDR3 sequences, just under 7.5% recorded once. The CDR3 loop spans 16 amino acids. V was trimmed by 9 bases and J by 4 bases, leaving 25 bases between them. CDR1 is MDHEN, CDR2 SYDVKM, per germline. Sequencing input: CD4+ T cells from blood. The rearrangement joins TRBV28 to TRBJ2-7, with D possibly being TRBD1 or TRBD2 (5 bases each). This sequence was found in a man between 45 and 60 years old in good health. DNA for the CDR3: TGTGCCAGTCAAAGCCCCGGGGCGGGTAATAAGTACGAGCAGTACTTC. Protein sequence: CASQSPGAGNKYEQYF.